This T cell receptor beta chain is from a study of monozygotic twins with inflammatory bowel disease. Study-level findings and limits: On the inverse Simpson index, IBD patients scored lower for TCRbeta diversity than healthy co-twins. The sharing of clonotypes with others was lower in IBD patients than in healthy twins, especially with disease activity. Immunosuppressive treatment differences may have increased patient repertoire variability.

Germline V gene data show CDR1 as MGHDK and CDR2 as SYGVNS. The CDR3 sequence is 14 residues long. Donors each gave over 2 ml of blood. Comments on this clonotype: Its antigen is as yet unknown.

From the 5' RACE reads, TCRdb lists one entry per CDR3 protein and no DNA. The sample's table shows just over 300,000 distinct CDR3 sequences. Sequencing was performed on blood. V gene TRBV25-1 combines with J gene TRBJ1-4; TCRdb picks TRBD1, but there is no DNA to check that call. The TCR originated in a human donor with ulcerative colitis or Crohn's disease, or a healthy co-twin of an affected twin (not recorded which). The CDR3 protein is CASSAPGQGKKLFF.